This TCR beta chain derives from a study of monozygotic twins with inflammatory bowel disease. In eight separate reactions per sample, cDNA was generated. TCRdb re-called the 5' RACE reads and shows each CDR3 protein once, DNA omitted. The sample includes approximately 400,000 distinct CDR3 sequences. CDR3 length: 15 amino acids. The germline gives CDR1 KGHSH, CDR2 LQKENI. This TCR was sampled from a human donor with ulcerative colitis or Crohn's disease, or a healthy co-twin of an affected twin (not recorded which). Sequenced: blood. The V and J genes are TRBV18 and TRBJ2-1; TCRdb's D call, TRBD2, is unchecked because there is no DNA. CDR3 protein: CASSPGLAAYNEQFF.